Below are 11 T cell receptor beta chains sequenced from a single sample in a study of T cell clonality in common variable immunodeficiency. Overall study results and limits: Fewer deletions and N-nucleotide insertions were reportedly seen in common variable immunodeficiency TCR beta sequences.

These TCRs are of unknown antigen specificity. The data were produced by immunoSEQ multiplex PCR, yet TCRdb's version contains in-frame clones alone and is incomplete. The sample is made up of about 17,000 clones, none counted only once. What was sequenced was peripheral blood mononuclear cells. These receptors all stem from a human donor with common variable immunodeficiency.

This clone was counted ten times or more. The read finishes 3 residues shy of the CDR3 end, and the germline J gene is used to complete it. V is TRBV2 and J is TRBJ2-1, with 14 positions matching TRBD2. The CDR3 spans 16 residues. Unmatched junction bases numbered 10, after V lost 6 bases and J lost 9 bases. The germline V gene has CDR1 SNHLY and CDR2 FYNNEI. The CDR3 sequence: CASRQTSGGARFEQFF. CDR3 DNA, as far as it was read: TGTGCCAGCAGGCAGACTAGCGGGGGGGCCAGGTTTGAG.

This clone was picked up many times. Partial CDR3 DNA: TGTGCCAGCTCACCACCTGTGACTAGCGGGATTTCCGGGGAG. This sequence encodes CASSPPVTSGISGE. The whole CDR3 reads CASSPPVTSGISGELFF. The V and J genes are TRBV18 and TRBJ2-2; 11 bases are shared with TRBD2. The observed sequence ends 3 residues before the CDR3 terminus, with the missing tail filled in from the germline J gene. The CDR3 covers 17 residues. Per the germline V gene, CDR1 is KGHSH and CDR2 is LQKENI. Germline trimming cut 0 bases from V and 6 bases from J; bases unmatched to any gene: 6.

This clone was observed at least ten times. The CDR3 is cut off 3 residues early in the read; its end comes from the germline J gene. This chain uses TRBV20-1 with TRBJ1-1; 8 nucleotides align to TRBD1. The CDR3 totals 15 residues. Germline V gene lookup returns CDR1 DFQATT and CDR2 SNEGSKA (reference sequence). CDR3: CSARDRRQGRREAFF. CDR3 DNA, as far as it was read: TGCAGTGCTAGAGATAGAAGACAGGGGCGACGAGAA.

This clone has at least ten counts. The read comes to an end 3 residues before the CDR3 does, leaving the germline J gene to fill in the end. This chain joins TRBV29-1 and TRBJ2-3; D is perhaps TRBD1 or TRBD2 (5 bases each). The germline V gene has CDR1 SQVTM and CDR2 ANQGSEA. This CDR3 contains 15 residues. V was clipped by 5 bases and J by 0 bases, with 15 bases between them. Incomplete CDR3 DNA: TGCAGCGTTCTGCTTGAGGGGAAGAGCACAGATACG. Protein product: CSVLLEGKSTDT. The whole CDR3 protein reads CSVLLEGKSTDTQYF.

Only a few counts were recorded for this clone. The read falls 3 residues short of the CDR3 end, and the missing part is taken from the germline J gene. The V call is TRBV7-2, the J call TRBJ1-2, with 11 bases lining up with TRBD1. Germline V gene sequence: CDR1 SGHTA, CDR2 FQGNSA. The CDR3 covers 15 residues. The V segment lost 5 bases and the J segment 6 bases; nucleotides outside the gene matches: 8. The CDR3 protein is CASSTPDRGRNGYTF. The sequenced part of the CDR3 DNA is TGTGCCAGCAGCACCCCGGACAGGGGGCGGAATGGC. The full variable domain, rest sourced from reference TRBV7-2 and TRBJ1-2, is GAGVSQSPSNKVTEKGKDVELRCDPISGHTALYWYRQSLGQGLEFLIYFQGNSAPDKSGLPSDRFSAERTGGSVSTLTIQRTQQEDSAVYLCASSTPDRGRNGYTFGSGTRLTVV.

Worth noting for this clone: From the germline J gene comes the end of the CDR3, since the read stops 3 residues before it. The chain is built from TRBV6-2 or TRBV6-3 and TRBJ1-1, with no clear D. V lost 2 bases and J lost 0, with 7 bases in between. CDR3 length: 14 residues. Germline V gives CDR1 MNHEY, CDR2 SVGEGT. Partial CDR3 DNA: TGTGCCAGCAGTTACCAGGCGTTGAACACTGAA. Protein sequence: CASSYQALNTE. Given in full, the CDR3 is CASSYQALNTEAFF.

The sample holds many counts of this clone. The read stops 3 residues short of the end of the CDR3; the missing end is completed from the germline J gene. This chain links TRBV20-1 with TRBJ1-6; possibly TRBD1 for D (5 bases). The V end lost 0 bases, the J end lost 10 bases, and 16 bases lay between the germline ends. The CDR3 has 15 amino acids. The germline V gene encodes CDR1 DFQATT and CDR2 SNEGSKA (reference sequence). The sequenced CDR3 bases are TGCAGTGCTAGAGATCAGGGAGGATTGGACTCACCC. Amino acids: CSARDQGGLDSP. The whole CDR3 reads CSARDQGGLDSPLHF.

Note on this clone: The read halts 3 residues ahead of the CDR3 end, with the missing end drawn from the germline J gene. This chain uses TRBV19 with TRBJ2-1; 7 bases line up with TRBD2. Germline V gene lookup returns CDR1 LNHDA and CDR2 SQIVND (reference sequence). The CDR3 loop spans 17 amino acids. With 1 base clipped from V and 1 base from J, the junction kept 7 bases outside the gene matches. The sequenced CDR3 bases are TGTGCCAGTAGTATAGTTGGCGGGGGTCCATCCTACAATGAG. This sequence encodes CASSIVGGGPSYNE. The CDR3 in full is CASSIVGGGPSYNEQFF.

This clone was observed a few times. The CDR3 extends 3 residues past the end of the read, so its final part is completed from the germline J gene. The genes are TRBV7-2 and TRBJ1-1, with TRBD1 matching over 7 bases. Germline-derived CDR1 and CDR2 are SGHTA and FQGNSA. V dropped 0 bases and J dropped 0; count of bases not matched to a gene: 4. The CDR3 covers 16 residues. This CDR3 reads CASSLAYDRVNTEAFF. Partial CDR3 DNA: TGTGCCAGCAGCTTAGCGTATGACAGGGTGAACACTGAA. Combining the CDR3 with reference TRBV7-2 and TRBJ1-1 gives the whole variable domain GAGVSQSPSNKVTEKGKDVELRCDPISGHTALYWYRQSLGQGLEFLIYFQGNSAPDKSGLPSDRFSAERTGGSVSTLTIQRTQQEDSAVYLCASSLAYDRVNTEAFFGQGTRLTVV.

This clone has only a few counts. The read ends 3 residues early relative to the CDR3; the germline J gene fills the gap. This chain joins TRBV30 and TRBJ1-1; weak D call: TRBD1 (5 bases). Germline lookup yields CDR1 GTSNPN and CDR2 SVGIG (reference sequence). The CDR3 is made up of 15 amino acids. With 0 bases removed from V and 0 bases from J, the gap between germline ends came to 11 bases. CDR3 in amino acids: CAWSVPKGMNTEAFF. Partial CDR3 DNA: TGTGCCTGGAGTGTACCCAAGGGGATGAACACTGAA. The variable domain in full, completed from reference TRBV30 and TRBJ1-1, reads SQTIHQWPATLVQPVGSPLSLECTVEGTSNPNLYWYRQAAGRGLQLLFYSVGIGQISSEVPQNLSASRPQDRQFILSSKKLLLSDSGFYLCAWSVPKGMNTEAFFGQGTRLTVV.

Ten or more counts support this clone. The read finishes 3 residues shy of the CDR3 end, and the germline J gene is used to complete it. The chain uses TRBV2 and TRBJ2-3, with 7 nucleotides matching TRBD1. The CDR3 is 15 amino acids. CDR1 and CDR2 from the germline V gene are SNHLY and FYNNEI. The junction had 8 bases not matched to a gene; V was cut back by 6 bases and J by 2 bases. CDR3 loop: CASRIQGTATDTQYF. The covered CDR3 bases are TGTGCCAGCAGGATACAGGGGACGGCCACAGATACG. Based on the CDR3 plus reference TRBV2 and TRBJ2-3, the full variable domain is EPEVTQTPSHQVTQMGQEVILRCVPISNHLYFYWYRQILGQKVEFLVSFYNNEISEKSEIFDDQFSVERPDGSNFTLKIRSTKLEDSAMYFCASRIQGTATDTQYFGPGTRLTVL.